Below are 3 T cell receptor beta chains sequenced from a single sample in a study of STAT3 mutations in large granular lymphocyte leukemia. These receptors are not linked to any known antigen. Overall study findings and caveats: Every T-LGLL patient had at least one immunodominant TCRbeta clonotype.

Data came from immunoSEQ multiplex PCR; TCRdb stores just in-frame clones and leaves some out. The sample lists approximately 25,000 clones; 94% were seen once. Specimen: peripheral blood mononuclear cells. The receptors derive from a man aged 35-49 years with T-cell large granular lymphocyte leukemia. Some clones in this sample may be carry-over from other donors' samples.

This clone was observed a single time. The rearrangement links TRBV5-1 to TRBJ1-2; D unresolved. Trimming shortened V by 2 bases and J by 8 bases, and 16 bases separated the two germline ends. CDR3 length: 14 residues. CDR1 is SGHRS, CDR2 YFSETQ, per germline. The CDR3 spells CASSLDRTVAGYTF. For the CDR3, the DNA is TGCGCCAGCAGCTTAGACCGGACGGTGGCGGGCTACACCTTC.

The chain couples TRBV4-1 to TRBJ1-6; D is uncertain. Per germline, CDR1 MGHRA and CDR2 YSYEKL. Between the trimmed V and J ends, which lost 3 bases and 7 bases, there was a span of 16 bases. This CDR3 spans 16 amino acids. This chain's CDR3 is CASSHSDLEWNSPLHF. DNA for the CDR3: TGCGCCAGCAGCCATTCGGACCTTGAATGGAATTCACCCCTCCACTTT.

The J gene is TRBJ2-5, the V gene TRBV4-1, with D hard to call. Between the trimmed V and J ends, which lost 1 base and 0 bases, there was a span of 3 bases. Germline CDR1 MGHRA, CDR2 YSYEKL. The CDR3 totals 13 residues. As DNA, the CDR3 is TGCGCCAGCAGCCAAGTAGACCAAGAGACCCAGTACTTC. Its translation is CASSQVDQETQYF.